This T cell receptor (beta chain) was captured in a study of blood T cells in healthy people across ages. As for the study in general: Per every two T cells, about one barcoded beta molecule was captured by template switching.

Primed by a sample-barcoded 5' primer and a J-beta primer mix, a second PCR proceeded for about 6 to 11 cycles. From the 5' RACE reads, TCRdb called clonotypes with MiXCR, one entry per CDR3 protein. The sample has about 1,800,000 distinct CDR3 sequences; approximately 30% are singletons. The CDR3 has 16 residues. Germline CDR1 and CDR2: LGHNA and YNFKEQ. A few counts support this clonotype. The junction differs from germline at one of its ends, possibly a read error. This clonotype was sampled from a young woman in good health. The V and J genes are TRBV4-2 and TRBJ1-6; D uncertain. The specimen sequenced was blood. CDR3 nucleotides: TGTGTCAGCAGCCAAGACGCGGGAATCTATAATTCACCCCTCCACTTT. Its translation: CVSSQDAGIYNSPLHF.